This T cell receptor (beta chain) was obtained from a study of response to subunit inactivated influenza vaccine. Overall study results and limits: It was suggested by the authors that few new T cells are recruited by each seasonal influenza vaccination.

One entry per CDR3 protein, called by TCRdb with MiXCR from the RT-PCR reads. The data show approximately 570,000 distinct CDR3 sequences, around 8% seen once. This CDR3 region has 16 residues. Trimming removed 4 bases from V and 2 bases from J, with 16 bases in between. The germline CDR1 and CDR2 sequences are SGHVS and FQNEAQ. This clonotype occurred many times. As yet, its antigen is unknown. The material was PBMCs from blood, obtained roughly 24 months after vaccination. The rearrangement links TRBV7-8 to TRBJ2-3; D is perhaps TRBD1 (6 bases). This sequence originates from a man between 50 and 69 years old who received an inactivated influenza vaccine. CDR3 sequence reads: CASSSRNRDITDTQYF. Written as DNA, the CDR3 is TGTGCCAGCAGCTCTCGCAACAGGGACATCACAGATACGCAGTATTTT.